This T cell receptor beta chain was retrieved from a study of vaccination and CD4 T cells after COVID-19. The wider study: A CEFX pool, an HIV-1 Nef pool, or else no peptide went into the control cultures.

General observations from the study: Within the convalescent patients, a median around 90% of the SARS-CoV-2-reactive clones were ones that appeared only post-vaccination.

Note on this clonotype: What it recognizes is unknown.

The sample's treatment: roughly 11-day PBMC culture with coronavirus spike peptide pools or control peptides (ViraFEST assay). ViraFEST expanded antigen-specific T cells with peptide pools, then sequenced TCRs. The Oncomine TCR Beta short-read assay sequenced DNA from cultured CD4+ T cells. Genomic DNA was isolated from CD4+ T cells that had been cultured. TCRdb reprocessed the PCR reads with MiXCR, giving one entry per CDR3 protein. Of over 15,000 distinct CDR3 sequences in the sample, approximately 50% are singletons; the top ten hold about 9.4%. This CDR3 contains 15 residues. The germline V and J ends were trimmed by 5 bases and 1 base, with 15 bases remaining between them. CDR1 and CDR2 (germline): DFQATT, SNEGSKA (reference sequence).

This material consisted of CD4+ T cells from blood, cultured in vitro, taken before SARS-CoV-2 vaccination. The V and J genes are TRBV20-1 and TRBJ1-5; unclear D gene. The receptor was isolated from a human donor who had recovered from COVID-19. The CDR3 DNA is TGCAGTGCTTCCCACCCGACCCTGAGCAATCAGCCCCAGCATTTT. The encoded protein is CSASHPTLSNQPQHF.